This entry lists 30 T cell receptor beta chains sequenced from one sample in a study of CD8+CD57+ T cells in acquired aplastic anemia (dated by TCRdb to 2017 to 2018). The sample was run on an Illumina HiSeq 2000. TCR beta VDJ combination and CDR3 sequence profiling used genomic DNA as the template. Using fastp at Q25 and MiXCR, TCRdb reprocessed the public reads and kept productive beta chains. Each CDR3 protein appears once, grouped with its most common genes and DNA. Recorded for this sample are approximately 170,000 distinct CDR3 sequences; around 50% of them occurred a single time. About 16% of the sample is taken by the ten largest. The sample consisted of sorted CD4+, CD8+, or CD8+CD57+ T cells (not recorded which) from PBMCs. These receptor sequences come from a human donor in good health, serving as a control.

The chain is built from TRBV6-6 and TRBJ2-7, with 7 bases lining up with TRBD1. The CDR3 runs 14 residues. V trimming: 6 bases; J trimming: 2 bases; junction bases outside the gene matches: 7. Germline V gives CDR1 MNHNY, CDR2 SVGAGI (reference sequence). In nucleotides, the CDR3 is TGTGCCAGCAGCAACGGTGACAGGGCCTACGAGCAGTACTTC. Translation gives CASSNGDRAYEQYF.

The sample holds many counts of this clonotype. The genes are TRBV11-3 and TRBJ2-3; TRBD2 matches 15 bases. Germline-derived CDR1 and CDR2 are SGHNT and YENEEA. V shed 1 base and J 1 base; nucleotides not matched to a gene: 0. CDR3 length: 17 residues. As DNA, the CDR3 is TGTGCCAGCAGCTTAGGGACTAGCGGGGGGGGCACAGATACGCAGTATTTT. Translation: CASSLGTSGGGTDTQYF.

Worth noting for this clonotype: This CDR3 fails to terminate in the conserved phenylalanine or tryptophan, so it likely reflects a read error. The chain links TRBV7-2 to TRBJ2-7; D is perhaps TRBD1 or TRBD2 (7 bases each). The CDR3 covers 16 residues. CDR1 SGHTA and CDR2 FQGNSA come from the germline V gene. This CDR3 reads CASSQGMGRGGSEQYL. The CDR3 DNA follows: TGCGCTAGCAGCCAGGGAATGGGCAGGGGGGGTTCCGAGCAGTACCTC.

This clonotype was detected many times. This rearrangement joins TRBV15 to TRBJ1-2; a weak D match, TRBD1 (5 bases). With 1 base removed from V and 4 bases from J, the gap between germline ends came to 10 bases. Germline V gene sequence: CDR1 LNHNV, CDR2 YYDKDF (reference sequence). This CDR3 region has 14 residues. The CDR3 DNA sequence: TGTGCCACCAGCAGAGTAAGGGGAATCTATGGCTACACCTTC. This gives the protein CATSRVRGIYGYTF.

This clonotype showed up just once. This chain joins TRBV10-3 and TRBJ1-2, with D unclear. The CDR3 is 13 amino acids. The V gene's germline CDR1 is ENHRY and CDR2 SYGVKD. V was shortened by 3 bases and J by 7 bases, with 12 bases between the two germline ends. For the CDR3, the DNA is TGTGCCATCAGTGATTATCCGGAACCTGGCTACACCTTC. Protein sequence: CAISDYPEPGYTF.

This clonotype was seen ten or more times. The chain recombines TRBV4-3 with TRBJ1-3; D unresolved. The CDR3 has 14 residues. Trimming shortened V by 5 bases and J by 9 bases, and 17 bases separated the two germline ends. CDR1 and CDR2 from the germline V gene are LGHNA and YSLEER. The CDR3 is CASSSHTGMATIYF. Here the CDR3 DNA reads TGCGCCAGCAGCTCCCACACCGGCATGGCCACCATATATTTT.

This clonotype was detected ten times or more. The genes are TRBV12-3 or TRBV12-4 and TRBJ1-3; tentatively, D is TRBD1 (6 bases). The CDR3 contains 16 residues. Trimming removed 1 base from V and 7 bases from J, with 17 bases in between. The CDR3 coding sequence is TGTGCCAGCAGTTTAGGTAGGGGGTTGGGAAGGAACACCATATATTTT. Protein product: CASSLGRGLGRNTIYF.

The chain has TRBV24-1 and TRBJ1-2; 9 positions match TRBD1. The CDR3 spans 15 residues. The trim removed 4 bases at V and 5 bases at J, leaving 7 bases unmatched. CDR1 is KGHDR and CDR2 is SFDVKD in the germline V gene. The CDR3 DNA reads TGTGCCACCAGTGAATCCGGGACAGGGTTATATGGCTACACCTTC. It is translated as CATSESGTGLYGYTF.

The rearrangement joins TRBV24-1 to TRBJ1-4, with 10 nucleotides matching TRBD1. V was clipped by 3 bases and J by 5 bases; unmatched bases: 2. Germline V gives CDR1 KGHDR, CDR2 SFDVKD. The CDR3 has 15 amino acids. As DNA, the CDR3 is TGTGCCACCAGTGATCCGGGACAGGGGAATGAAAAACTGTTTTTT. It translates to CATSDPGQGNEKLFF.

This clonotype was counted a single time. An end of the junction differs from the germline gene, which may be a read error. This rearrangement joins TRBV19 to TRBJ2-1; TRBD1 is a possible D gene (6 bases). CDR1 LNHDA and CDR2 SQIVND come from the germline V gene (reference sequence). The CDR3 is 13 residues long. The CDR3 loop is CTSSSLIPGVQFF. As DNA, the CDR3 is TGTACCAGTAGTAGCCTGATTCCAGGGGTGCAGTTCTTC.

CDR3 sequence: CASTRDRGVLGYGYTF. The CDR3 bases are TGTGCCAGCACCAGGGACAGGGGAGTCCTAGGCTATGGCTACACCTTC. This chain joins TRBV7-9 and TRBJ1-2, with 10 bases matching TRBD1. Looked up from germline, CDR1 is SEHNR and CDR2 is FQNEAQ (reference sequence). This CDR3 comprises 16 residues. After removal of 7 bases from V and 4 bases from J, the junction contained 12 bases not matched to a gene.

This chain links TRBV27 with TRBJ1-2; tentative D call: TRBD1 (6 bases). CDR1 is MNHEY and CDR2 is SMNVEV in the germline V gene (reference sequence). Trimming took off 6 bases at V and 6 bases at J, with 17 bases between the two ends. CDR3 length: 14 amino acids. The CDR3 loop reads CASSPGVRSDGYTF. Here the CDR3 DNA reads TGTGCCAGCAGCCCAGGGGTCAGAAGTGATGGCTACACCTTC.

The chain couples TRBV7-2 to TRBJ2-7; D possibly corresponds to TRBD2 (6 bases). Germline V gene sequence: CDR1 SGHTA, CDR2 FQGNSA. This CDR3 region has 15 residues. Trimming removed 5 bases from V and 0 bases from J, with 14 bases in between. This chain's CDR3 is CASSRVLGGSYEQYF. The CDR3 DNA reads TGTGCCAGCAGCCGAGTTTTGGGGGGCTCCTACGAGCAGTACTTC.

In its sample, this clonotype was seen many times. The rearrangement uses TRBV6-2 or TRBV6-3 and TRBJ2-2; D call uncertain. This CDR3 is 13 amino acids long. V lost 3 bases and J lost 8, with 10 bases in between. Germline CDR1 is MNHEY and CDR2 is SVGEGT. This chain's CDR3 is CASSYPETGELFF. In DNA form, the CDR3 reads TGTGCCAGCAGTTATCCCGAAACAGGGGAGCTGTTTTTT.

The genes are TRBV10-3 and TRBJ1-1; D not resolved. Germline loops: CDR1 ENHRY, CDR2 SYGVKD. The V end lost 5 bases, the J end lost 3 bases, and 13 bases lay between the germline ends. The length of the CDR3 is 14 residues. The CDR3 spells CAISYSPVDTEAFF. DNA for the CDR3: TGTGCCATCAGTTACTCCCCGGTGGACACTGAAGCTTTCTTT.

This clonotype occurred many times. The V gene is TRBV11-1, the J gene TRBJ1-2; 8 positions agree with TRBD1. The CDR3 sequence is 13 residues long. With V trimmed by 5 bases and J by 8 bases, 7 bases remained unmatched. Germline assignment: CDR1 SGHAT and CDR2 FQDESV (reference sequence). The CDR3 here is CASSPGTGAGYTF. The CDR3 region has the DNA TGTGCCAGCAGCCCCGGGACAGGCGCGGGCTACACCTTC.

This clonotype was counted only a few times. This CDR3 reads CASSQPTGMADTQYF. In nucleotides, the CDR3 is TGTGCCAGCAGCCAACCTACAGGGATGGCAGATACGCAGTATTTT. The chain carries TRBV14 and TRBJ2-3; a possible D gene is TRBD1 (6 bases). Trimming pared 2 bases from V and 4 bases from J, leaving 13 bases between. CDR3 length: 15 amino acids. The germline V gene has CDR1 SGHDN and CDR2 FVKESK. The whole variable domain, filled in from reference TRBV14 and TRBJ2-3, reads EAGVTQFPSHSVIEKGQTVTLRCDPISGHDNLYWYRRVMGKEIKFLLHFVKESKQDESGMPNNRFLAERTGGTYSTLKVQPAELEDSGVYFCASSQPTGMADTQYFGPGTRLTVL.

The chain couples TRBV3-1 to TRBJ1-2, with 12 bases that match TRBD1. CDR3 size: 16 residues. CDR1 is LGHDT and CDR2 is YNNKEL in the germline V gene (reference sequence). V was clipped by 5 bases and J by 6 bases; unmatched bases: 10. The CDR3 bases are TGTGCCAGCAGCTATATACCGGGACAGGGGGCAGATGGCTACACCTTC. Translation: CASSYIPGQGADGYTF.

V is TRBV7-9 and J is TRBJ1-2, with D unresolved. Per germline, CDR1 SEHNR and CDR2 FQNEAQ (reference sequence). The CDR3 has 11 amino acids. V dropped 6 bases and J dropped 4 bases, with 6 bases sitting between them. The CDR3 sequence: CASRPSYGYTF. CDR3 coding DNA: TGTGCCAGCAGGCCTAGCTATGGCTACACCTTC.

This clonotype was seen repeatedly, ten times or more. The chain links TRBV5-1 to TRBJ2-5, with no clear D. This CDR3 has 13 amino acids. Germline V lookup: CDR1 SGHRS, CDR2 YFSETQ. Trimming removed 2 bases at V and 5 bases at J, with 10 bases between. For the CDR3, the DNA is TGCGCCAGCAGCTTTGGGGAAAGGGAGACCCAGTACTTC. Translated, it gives CASSFGERETQYF. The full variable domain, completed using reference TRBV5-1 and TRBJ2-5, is KAGVTQTPRYLIKTRGQQVTLSCSPISGHRSVSWYQQTPGQGLQFLFEYFSETQRNKGNFPGRFSGRQFSNSRSEMNVSTLELGDSALYLCASSFGERETQYFGPGTRLLVL.

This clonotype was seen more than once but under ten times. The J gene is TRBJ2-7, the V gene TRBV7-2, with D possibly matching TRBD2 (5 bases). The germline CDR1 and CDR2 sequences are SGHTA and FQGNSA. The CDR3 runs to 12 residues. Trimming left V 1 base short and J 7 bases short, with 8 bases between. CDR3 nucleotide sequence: TGTGCCAGCAGCTTAGGGAGCGGTGAGCAGTACTTC. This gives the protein CASSLGSGEQYF.

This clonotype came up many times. CDR3 nucleotides: TGTGCCAGCAGCGACCGCGGGGGGCCCACAGATACGCAGTATTTT. It specifies CASSDRGGPTDTQYF. The V gene is TRBV7-6, the J gene TRBJ2-3, with 8 positions matching TRBD2. This CDR3 is 15 amino acids long. The germline gives CDR1 SGHVS, CDR2 FNYEAQ. Germline trimming cut 5 bases from V and 2 bases from J; bases unmatched to any gene: 6.

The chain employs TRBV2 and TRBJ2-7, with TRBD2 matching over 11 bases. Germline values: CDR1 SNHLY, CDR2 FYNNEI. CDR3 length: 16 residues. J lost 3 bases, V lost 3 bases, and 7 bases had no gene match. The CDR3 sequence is CASSDSLAGGDYEQYF. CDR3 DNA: TGTGCCAGCAGTGATTCCCTAGCGGGAGGTGACTACGAGCAGTACTTC.

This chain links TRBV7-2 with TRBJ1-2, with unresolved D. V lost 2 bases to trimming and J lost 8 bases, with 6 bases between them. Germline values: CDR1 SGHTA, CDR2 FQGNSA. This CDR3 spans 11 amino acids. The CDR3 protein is CASSLFEGYTF. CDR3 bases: TGTGCCAGCAGCTTATTCGAAGGCTACACCTTC.

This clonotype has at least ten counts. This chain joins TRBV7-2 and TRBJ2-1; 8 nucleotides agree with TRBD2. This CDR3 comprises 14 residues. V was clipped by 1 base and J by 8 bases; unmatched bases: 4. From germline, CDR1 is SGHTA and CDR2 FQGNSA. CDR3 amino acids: CASSLGAGGYEQFF. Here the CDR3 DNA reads TGTGCCAGCAGCTTAGGGGCGGGGGGCTATGAGCAGTTCTTC.

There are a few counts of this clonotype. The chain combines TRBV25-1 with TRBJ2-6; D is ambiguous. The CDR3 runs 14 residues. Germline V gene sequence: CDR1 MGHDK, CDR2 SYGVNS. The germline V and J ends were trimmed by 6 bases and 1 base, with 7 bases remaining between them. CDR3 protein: CASRGSSGANVLTF. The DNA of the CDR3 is TGTGCCAGCAGAGGGTCGTCTGGGGCCAACGTCCTGACTTTC. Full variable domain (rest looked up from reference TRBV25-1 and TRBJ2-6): EADIYQTPRYLVIGTGKKITLECSQTMGHDKMYWYQQDPGMELHLIHYSYGVNSTEKGDLSSESTVSRIRTEHFPLTLESARPSHTSQYLCASRGSSGANVLTFGAGSRLTVL.

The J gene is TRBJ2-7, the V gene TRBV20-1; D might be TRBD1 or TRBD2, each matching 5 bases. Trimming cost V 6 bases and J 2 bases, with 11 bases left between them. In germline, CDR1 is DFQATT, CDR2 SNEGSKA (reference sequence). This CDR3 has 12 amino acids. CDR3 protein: CSAKGTAYEQYF. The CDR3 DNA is TGCAGTGCAAAGGGGACGGCCTACGAGCAGTACTTC.

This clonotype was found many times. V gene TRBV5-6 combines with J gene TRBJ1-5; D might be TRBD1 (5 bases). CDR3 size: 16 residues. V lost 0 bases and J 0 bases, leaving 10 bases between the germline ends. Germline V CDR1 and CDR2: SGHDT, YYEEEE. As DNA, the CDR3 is TGTGCCAGCAGCTTGGGAAGGGGTTATAGCAATCAGCCCCAGCATTTT. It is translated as CASSLGRGYSNQPQHF.

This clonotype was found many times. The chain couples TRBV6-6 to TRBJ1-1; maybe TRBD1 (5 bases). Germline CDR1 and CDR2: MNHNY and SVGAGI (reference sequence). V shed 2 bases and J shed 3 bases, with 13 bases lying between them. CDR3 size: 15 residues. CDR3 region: CASSYGGEGHTEAFF. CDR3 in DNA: TGTGCCAGCAGTTACGGGGGGGAGGGTCACACTGAAGCTTTCTTT.

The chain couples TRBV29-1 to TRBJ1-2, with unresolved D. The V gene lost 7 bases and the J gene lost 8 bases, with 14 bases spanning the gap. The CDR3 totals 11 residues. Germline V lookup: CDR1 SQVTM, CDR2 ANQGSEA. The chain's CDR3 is CSAEEGGGYTF. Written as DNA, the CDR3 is TGCAGCGCTGAGGAGGGAGGCGGCTACACCTTC. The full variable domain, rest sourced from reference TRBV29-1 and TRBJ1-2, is SAVISQKPSRDICQRGTSLTIQCQVDSQVTMMFWYRQQPGQSLTLIATANQGSEATYESGFVIDKFPISRPNLTFSTLTVSNMSPEDSSIYLCSAEEGGGYTFGSGTRLTVV.